Shown below are 16 T cell receptor beta chains from a single sample sequenced in a study of human T cells and chemical hapten exposure. The time point here: patch test 2, 6 weeks after DPC sensitization. The sample's treatment: therapeutic diphenylcyclopropenone sensitization with weekly scalp DPC. TCRdb re-analysed the RACE reads in MiXCR, keeping a single row per CDR3 protein. The sample yields tens of thousands of distinct CDR3 sequences, 8.5% seen once. The sequencing used whole blood, collected in connection with sensitization to the hapten diphenylcyclopropenone (DPC). The source of these receptors is a woman in her fifties or sixties with alopecia areata. Some clones in this sample may be carry-over from other donors' samples.

The chain employs TRBV10-3 and TRBJ2-3; tentative D call: TRBD2 (5 bases). CDR1 is ENHRY and CDR2 is SYGVKD in the germline V gene. The CDR3 length is 12 residues. V lost 7 bases to trimming and J lost 6 bases, with 11 bases between them. The CDR3 region has the DNA TGTGCCATCACAGACATAGCGGATACGCAGTATTTT. It specifies CAITDIADTQYF.

This clonotype was counted a few times. The chain carries TRBV5-5 and TRBJ2-3; TRBD1 matches 7 bases. After removal of 2 bases from V and 0 bases from J, the junction contained 6 bases not matched to a gene. Germline CDR1 is SGHKS and CDR2 is YYEKEE (reference sequence). The CDR3 has 16 residues. CDR3 amino acids: CASSLKDRMSTDTQYF. CDR3 nucleotide sequence: TGTGCCAGCAGCTTAAAGGACAGGATGAGCACAGATACGCAGTATTTT.

This rearrangement joins TRBV3-1 to TRBJ1-1, with D unresolved. The CDR3 is 14 residues long. V gave up 2 bases and J gave up 4 bases, with 11 bases separating them. The germline V gene has CDR1 LGHDT and CDR2 YNNKEL (reference sequence). This chain's CDR3 is CASSQMTGPTEAFF. As DNA, the CDR3 is TGTGCCAGCAGCCAAATGACTGGACCCACTGAAGCTTTCTTT.

This rearrangement joins TRBV25-1 to TRBJ1-6; possibly TRBD1 for D (5 bases). CDR3 length equals 14 residues. CDR1 MGHDK and CDR2 SYGVNS come from the germline V gene. V dropped 5 bases and J dropped 7 bases, with 12 bases sitting between them. CDR3 loop: CASSKGTANSPLHF. CDR3 in DNA: TGTGCCAGCAGTAAGGGGACGGCCAATTCACCCCTCCACTTT.

Only a few counts were recorded for this clonotype. An end of the junction does not agree with germline; a read error may underlie this. CDR3 residues: CSARDPGGAGTF. Here the CDR3 DNA reads TGCAGTGCTAGAGATCCCGGCGGGGCCGGCACCTTC. V is TRBV20-1 and J is TRBJ2-7, with D possibly being TRBD2 (6 bases). In germline, CDR1 is DFQATT, CDR2 SNEGSKA (reference sequence). The CDR3 runs 12 residues.

The table lists this clonotype with a few counts. This chain links TRBV5-8 with TRBJ2-3; a possible D gene is TRBD1 (6 bases). The germline V gene has CDR1 SGHTS and CDR2 YDEGEE. The V end lost 2 bases, the J end lost 4 bases, and 8 bases lay between the germline ends. The CDR3 runs 13 residues. The CDR3: CASSLSGADTQYF. In DNA, the CDR3 is TGTGCCAGCAGCTTATCAGGGGCAGATACGCAGTATTTT.

This clonotype was seen more than once but under ten times. The chain combines TRBV10-3 with TRBJ2-3; D gene uncertain. Germline CDR1 and CDR2: ENHRY and SYGVKD. The CDR3 loop spans 12 amino acids. V was trimmed by 0 bases and J by 8 bases, leaving 6 bases between them. CDR3 in DNA: TGTGCCATCAGTGAGTCCTTGACTACGCAGTATTTT. It is translated as CAISESLTTQYF.

This clonotype has just a few counts. CDR3: CASPGAAGANVLTF. The CDR3 bases are TGTGCCTCCCCCGGGGCTGCTGGGGCCAACGTCCTGACTTTC. V gene TRBV30 combines with J gene TRBJ2-6; D may match TRBD1 or TRBD2 (5 bases each). CDR1 GTSNPN and CDR2 SVGIG come from the germline V gene (reference sequence). V lost 7 bases and J lost 2, with 12 bases in between. The CDR3 has 14 amino acids.

The chain employs TRBV5-8 and TRBJ1-5; 7 bases line up with TRBD1. The CDR3 is 14 amino acids. Per the germline V gene, CDR1 is SGHTS and CDR2 is YDEGEE. Unmatched junction bases numbered 4, after V lost 4 bases and J lost 3 bases. In DNA, the CDR3 is TGTGCCAGCAGCCGGACAGGCCTCAATCAGCCCCAGCATTTT. It specifies CASSRTGLNQPQHF.

Worth noting for this clonotype: With a much larger clone just one base away, this may be a read error. The rearrangement uses TRBV5-5 and TRBJ1-1; the D gene is possibly TRBD1 (6 bases). Trimming cost V 0 bases and J 6 bases, with 24 bases left between them. In germline, CDR1 is SGHKS, CDR2 YYEKEE (reference sequence). This CDR3 spans 18 amino acids. CDR3 sequence: CASSLDLQGFSPSAEAFF. Here the CDR3 DNA reads TGTGCCAGCAGCTTGGACCTACAGGGTTTTTCCCCCAGCGCTGAAGCTTTCTTT. Looking up the rest from reference TRBV5-5 and TRBJ1-1 gives the full variable domain: DAGVTQSPTHLIKTRGQQVTLRCSPISGHKSVSWYQQVLGQGPQFIFQYYEKEERGRGNFPDRFSARQFPNYSSELNVNALLLGDSALYLCASSLDLQGFSPSAEAFFGQGTRLTVV.

This rearrangement joins TRBV6-1 to TRBJ2-6, with unresolved D. This CDR3 region has 14 residues. V dropped 10 bases and J dropped 2 bases, with 12 bases sitting between them. The germline CDR1 and CDR2 sequences are MNHNS and SASEGT. CDR3 nucleotide sequence: TGTGCCATCAACAGAGGACCTGGGGCCAACGTCCTGACTTTC. Its protein product is CAINRGPGANVLTF.

This clonotype was counted a single time. This CDR3 is CASRRTGFNIQYF. The DNA of the CDR3 is TGTGCCAGCAGAAGAACAGGGTTCAACATTCAGTACTTC. The genes are TRBV5-6 and TRBJ2-4; D might be TRBD1 (6 bases). Trimming removed 5 bases from V and 7 bases from J, with 13 bases in between. The CDR3 covers 13 residues. Germline CDR1 SGHDT, CDR2 YYEEEE.

This clonotype has more than one count but fewer than ten. The chain couples TRBV4-3 to TRBJ2-2; no firm D call. The CDR3 has 13 amino acids. Trimming left V 2 bases short and J 6 bases short, with 7 bases between. CDR1 LGHNA and CDR2 YSLEER come from the germline V gene. CDR3 DNA: TGCGCCAGCAGCCAAACTACCGCCGGGGAGCTGTTTTTT. Its protein is CASSQTTAGELFF.

With respect to this clonotype: A much larger clone differs by one base, so this may be a read error. The V and J genes are TRBV27 and TRBJ1-6, with a tentative D call TRBD1 (5 bases). Germline-derived CDR1 and CDR2 are MNHEY and SMNVEV (reference sequence). The CDR3 has 14 residues. This CDR3 reads CASRGVGYNTPLHF. The CDR3 DNA reads TGTGCCAGCAGGGGGGTCGGCTATAATACACCCCTCCACTTT.

V is TRBV5-1 and J is TRBJ2-6; TRBD1 agrees at 10 bases. J lost 0 bases, V lost 6 bases, and 9 bases had no gene match. Germline V gene data show CDR1 as SGHRS and CDR2 as YFSETQ. The CDR3 spans 18 residues. The CDR3 DNA reads TGCGCCAGCATGAAGGCGACAGGGGGCGGCTCTGGGGCCAACGTCCTGACTTTC. Its translation is CASMKATGGGSGANVLTF.

This clonotype was seen a few times. This chain joins TRBV29-1 and TRBJ1-2; 9 bases are shared with TRBD1. With 5 bases clipped from V and 5 bases from J, the junction kept 6 bases outside the gene matches. This CDR3 has 13 amino acids. Germline assignment: CDR1 SQVTM and CDR2 ANQGSEA. The chain's CDR3 is CSVLRGQGYGYTF. DNA of the CDR3: TGCAGCGTTCTACGTGGACAGGGGTATGGCTACACCTTC.